The rows below give T cell receptor beta chains drawn from one sample of a study of T cells after yellow fever vaccination. Via MiXCR, TCRdb re-called the 5' RACE reads, giving one row per CDR3 protein. The table shows some 350,000 distinct CDR3 sequences, with approximately 6% occurring only once. The sample was PBMCs, taken 5 days after the yellow fever booster vaccination. These TCRs come from a man aged 25-45 years who received the YFV17D yellow fever vaccine. Each CDR3 is given with its conserved first and last residue. Clone size is given for some rows only: seen once, a few or many times, or a class if the clone is expanded.

J gene,clone size,V gene,CDR3 protein
TRBJ2-1,few,TRBV3-1,CASSQGWIRDSLLSYNEQFF
TRBJ2-7,few,TRBV20-1,CSARDPGITGDEQYF
TRBJ2-2,many,TRBV12-3/TRBV12-4,CASSLAGPGELFF
TRBJ2-7,.,TRBV15,CATSRDPANEQYF
TRBJ1-1,many,TRBV14,CASSQMRTGGTEAFF
TRBJ2-3,few,TRBV5-4,CASSRAPGLADHTDTQYF
TRBJ2-7,few,TRBV7-9,CASSSPFSGAYEQYF
TRBJ2-7,.,TRBV7-2,CASSLALNRASYEQYF
TRBJ2-6,many,TRBV30,CAWSGARYSGANVLTF
TRBJ2-2,many,TRBV3-1,CASSHPTGELFF
TRBJ2-3,many,TRBV6-1,CATLRPGQGTDTQYF
TRBJ2-7,.,TRBV27,CASSSSVTVREQYF
TRBJ2-5,.,TRBV20-1,CSAPRGTGTFWTQYF
TRBJ2-5,.,TRBV6-1,CASDPGLSIQTQYF
TRBJ2-1,few,TRBV5-4,CASSYPSGGRYNEQFF
TRBJ2-5,few,TRBV3-1,CASQELAGQETQYF
TRBJ2-7,few,TRBV7-2,CASSLAVVAGPYEQYF
TRBJ1-5,many,TRBV20-1,CSARTGNQPQHF
TRBJ2-3,few,TRBV12-3/TRBV12-4,CASSLTIAASTDTQYF
TRBJ2-1,.,TRBV29-1,CSTIAGSSYNEQFF
TRBJ1-5,.,TRBV12-3/TRBV12-4,CASSFDGTGNQPQHF
TRBJ2-3,few,TRBV9,CASSVLLAGGRDTQYF
TRBJ2-5,.,TRBV6-1,CASSDTYQETQYF
TRBJ2-3,many,TRBV18,CASSPRGTDIGDTQYF
TRBJ2-5,.,TRBV7-6,CASSLEFTGRETQYF
TRBJ2-3,few,TRBV20-1,CSARAYGQGASTDTQYF
TRBJ2-7,many,TRBV5-1,CASSNVDEQYF
TRBJ1-2,many,TRBV15,CATSRAQGMVGYTF
TRBJ2-7,.,TRBV7-2,CASSRIGLGYEQYF